These 13 T cell receptor beta chains were all obtained from the same sample, sequenced in a study of beta chain features in type 1 diabetes. Study observations and caveats: TCRB CDR3 length was moderately but significantly reduced in all four CD4+ subsets of Type 1 diabetes patients.

Expressed TCRB transcripts were sequenced after all isolated RNA was converted to cDNA. Profiling relied on immunoSEQ multiplex PCR, and the TCRdb table lists in-frame clones only, not all of them. The table records some 160,000 clones, around 9% of them present only once. The antigens these receptors bind are not known. Specimen: central memory CD4+ T cells from blood. All receptors come from a woman aged 30 to 39 with type 1 diabetes.

This clone was observed a handful of times. The chain uses TRBV7-9 and TRBJ1-1, with 7 bases lining up with TRBD1. Germline V gene data show CDR1 as SEHNR and CDR2 as FQNEAQ (reference sequence). The CDR3 is 16 residues long. V lost 4 bases and J lost 4; bases outside the gene matches: 12. Here the CDR3 reads CASSSTHQGVVTEAFF. The CDR3 DNA sequence: TGTGCCAGCAGCTCCACTCACCAGGGGGTGGTCACTGAAGCTTTCTTT. The full variable domain, its missing parts supplied by reference TRBV7-9 and TRBJ1-1, is DTGVSQNPRHKITKRGQNVTFRCDPISEHNRLYWYRQTLGQGPEFLTYFQNEAQLEKSRLLSDRFSAERPKGSFSTLEIQRTEQGDSAMYLCASSSTHQGVVTEAFFGQGTRLTVV.

This clone was counted a few times. The rearrangement uses TRBV6-6 and TRBJ2-7; tentative D call: TRBD1 (6 bases). CDR1 is MNHNY and CDR2 is SVGAGI in the germline V gene (reference sequence). Trimming took 3 bases from V and 3 from J, leaving 9 bases between them. The CDR3 contains 13 residues. The DNA for the CDR3 is TGTGCCAGCAGTTATGGGGGCCACTACGAGCAGTACTTC. Translating it yields CASSYGGHYEQYF.

This sequence joins TRBV27 and TRBJ2-7, with D tentatively TRBD1 (6 bases). Trimming cost V 3 bases and J 8 bases, with 11 bases left between them. Germline CDR1 MNHEY, CDR2 SMNVEV (reference sequence). The CDR3 spans 12 residues. The CDR3 region is CASSLTGDKQYF. DNA of the CDR3: TGTGCCAGCAGTTTGACAGGAGACAAGCAGTACTTC.

This clone was detected only a few times. The chain combines TRBV29-1 with TRBJ2-4, with 7 positions matching TRBD1. Trimming removed 8 bases from V and 1 base from J; junction bases left unmatched: 8. The CDR3 totals 14 residues. Germline V gene lookup returns CDR1 SQVTM and CDR2 ANQGSEA. In DNA form, the CDR3 reads TGCAGCCCTGAGGGGGCGCAGGCCAAAAACATTCAGTACTTC. Its protein is CSPEGAQAKNIQYF.

This rearrangement joins TRBV9 to TRBJ2-1, with D possibly TRBD1 on 7 matching bases. The CDR3 is 16 residues long. V dropped 2 bases and J dropped 9 bases, with 21 bases sitting between them. Germline V lookup: CDR1 SGDLS, CDR2 YYNGEE. The DNA for the CDR3 is TGTGCCAGCAGCGTGGATGGAGGGGGCGCGTTAGGTGAGCAGTTCTTC. It encodes CASSVDGGGALGEQFF.

V usage is TRBV5-1 and J usage is TRBJ2-2; 9 bases are shared with TRBD1. V shed 4 bases and J 4 bases; nucleotides not matched to a gene: 11. The length of the CDR3 is 17 residues. CDR1 is SGHRS, CDR2 YFSETQ, per germline. The CDR3 here is CASSVTGGVSFTGELFF. As DNA, the CDR3 is TGCGCCAGCAGCGTTACAGGGGGCGTTTCATTCACCGGGGAGCTGTTTTTT.

The gene calls are TRBV5-6 and TRBJ2-1, with TRBD2 identical over 8 bases. The germline gives CDR1 SGHDT, CDR2 YYEEEE. The CDR3 length is 16 residues. V lost 6 bases, J lost 2 bases, and 10 bases stayed unmatched. In nucleotides, the CDR3 is TGTGCCAGCAACGAACTAGCGGCCCTAACCTACAATGAGCAGTTCTTC. Translating gives CASNELAALTYNEQFF.

This clone was recorded a few times. Other DNA sequences in the same sample also yield this CDR3. The chain links TRBV30 to TRBJ1-3; TRBD1 is a possible D gene (6 bases). The germline V gene encodes CDR1 GTSNPN and CDR2 SVGIG (reference sequence). The V end lost 0 bases, the J end lost 0 bases, and 6 bases lay between the germline ends. This CDR3 is 14 amino acids long. Here the CDR3 DNA reads TGTGCCTGGAGTGTAGGGGGCTCTGGAAACACCATATATTTT. Translation gives CAWSVGGSGNTIYF.

For the CDR3, the DNA is TGCGCCAGCGCCGGGACAGGGGTTAGTGAAGCTTTCTTT. Its translation is CASAGTGVSEAFF. The V call is TRBV5-1, the J call TRBJ1-1, with 10 bases aligning to TRBD1. Germline assignment: CDR1 SGHRS and CDR2 YFSETQ. There are 13 residues in the CDR3. Germline trimming cut 7 bases from V and 7 bases from J; bases unmatched to any gene: 7. Full variable domain (missing parts from reference TRBV5-1 and TRBJ1-1): KAGVTQTPRYLIKTRGQQVTLSCSPISGHRSVSWYQQTPGQGLQFLFEYFSETQRNKGNFPGRFSGRQFSNSRSEMNVSTLELGDSALYLCASAGTGVSEAFFGQGTRLTVV.

V gene TRBV19 combines with J gene TRBJ1-1, with a tentative D call TRBD1 (5 bases). Germline loops: CDR1 LNHDA, CDR2 SQIVND (reference sequence). Deletions cut 3 bases from V and 4 bases from J, with 9 bases between. The CDR3 covers 13 residues. The CDR3 is CASSISGITEAFF. In nucleotides, the CDR3 is TGTGCCAGTAGTATCTCAGGGATCACTGAAGCTTTCTTT.

This clone was seen ten or more times. CDR3 DNA: TGCGCCAGTAGGGGTTACAATGAGCAGTTCTTC. Translating it yields CASRGYNEQFF. The rearrangement uses TRBV5-1 and TRBJ2-1; possibly TRBD1 for D (5 bases). Trimming cost V 8 bases and J 4 bases, with 7 bases left between them. CDR1 and CDR2 (germline): SGHRS, YFSETQ. The CDR3 is 11 residues long.

The gene calls are TRBV2 and TRBJ2-7; TRBD1 agrees at 9 bases. CDR1 SNHLY and CDR2 FYNNEI come from the germline V gene. This CDR3 has 11 amino acids. The V segment lost 11 bases and the J segment 7 bases; nucleotides outside the gene matches: 6. The CDR3 nucleotides read TGTGCCGGGGGACAGGGAAGGGAGCAGTACTTC. Protein product: CAGGQGREQYF.

The V call is TRBV28, the J call TRBJ1-1; 7 bases are shared with TRBD1. Trimming cost V 4 bases and J 0 bases; bases outside gene matches: 5. The CDR3 extends over 15 amino acids. The V gene's germline CDR1 is MDHEN and CDR2 SYDVKM. The CDR3 region is CASSSWGTVNTEAFF. CDR3 sequence (DNA): TGTGCCAGCAGTTCGTGGGGGACAGTGAACACTGAAGCTTTCTTT.